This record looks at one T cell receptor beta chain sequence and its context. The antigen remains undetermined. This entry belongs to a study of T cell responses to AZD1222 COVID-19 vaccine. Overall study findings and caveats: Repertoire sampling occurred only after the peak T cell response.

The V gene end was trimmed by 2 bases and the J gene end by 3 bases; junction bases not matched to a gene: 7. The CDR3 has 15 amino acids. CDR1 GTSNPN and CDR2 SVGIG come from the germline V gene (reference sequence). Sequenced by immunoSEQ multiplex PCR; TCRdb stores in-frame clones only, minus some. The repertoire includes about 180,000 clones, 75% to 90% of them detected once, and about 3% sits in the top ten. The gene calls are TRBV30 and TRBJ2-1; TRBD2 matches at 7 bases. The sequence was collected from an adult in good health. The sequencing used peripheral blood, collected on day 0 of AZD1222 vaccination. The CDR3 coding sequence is TGTGCCTGGAGTCGGCTAGCGGACAACTACAATGAGCAGTTCTTC. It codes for CAWSRLADNYNEQFF.